This T cell receptor (beta chain) was recorded in a study of T cells in women clearing cervical HPV infection. On the study more broadly: Donors had HPV16-related CIN3 or worse; 2 had invasive cancer. For cases, blood was sampled a median roughly 150 days after lesion detection, interquartile range roughly 90 to 230 days. Overall study results and limits: Richness plus V gene abundances separated cases from controls with AUC around 0.8. TRBV6-7 abundance was lower in cases than controls (approximately 0.1% versus 0.17%).

Notes on this clone: Its target is unknown. With the read ending 3 residues before the CDR3 end, the germline J gene is used to fill in that end.

The CDR3 has 14 amino acids. Germline CDR1 reads LNHDA; CDR2 reads SQIVND (reference sequence). The V end was cut by 0 bases, the J end by 0 bases, with 5 bases between. The protocol was immunoSEQ multiplex PCR, while the TCRdb copy is restricted to in-frame clones and leaves out a portion. The data include 49,000 or so clones; the top ten clones carry about a third. The sequenced material came from blood buffy coat. This receptor was taken from a woman between 18 and 70 years old with a cervical HPV16 infection that either progressed to CIN3+ or cleared (not recorded which). V gene TRBV19 combines with J gene TRBJ1-1; D unresolved. Partial CDR3 DNA: TGTGCCAGTAGTATAGACATAGTGAACACTGAA. Encoded protein: CASSIDIVNTE. The entire CDR3 protein is CASSIDIVNTEAFF.